Reported below is one TCR beta chain. The data originate from a study of blood T cell repertoires in COVID-19. Looking at the study overall: Whether acute or convalescent, the COVID-19 samples came from the United States, Italy and Spain. The analysed material was cDNA or gDNA that came from T cells, B-cell-depleted T cells, or PBMCs.

Method: immunoSEQ multiplex PCR; TCRdb's copy keeps in-frame clones and lacks some. This table holds around 200,000 clones, roughly 87% found once. Trimming pared 0 bases from V and 3 bases from J, leaving 12 bases between. This CDR3 spans 16 amino acids. Germline CDR1 reads SGHNT; CDR2 reads YYREEE (reference sequence). The TCR was taken from a woman between 18 and 29 years old who had recovered from COVID-19. The specimen was peripheral blood. V gene TRBV5-4 combines with J gene TRBJ1-4; D unresolved. CDR3 DNA: TGTGCCAGCAGCTTGGCCGCCGGGGTGGCTAATGAAAAACTGTTTTTT. It encodes CASSLAAGVANEKLFF.